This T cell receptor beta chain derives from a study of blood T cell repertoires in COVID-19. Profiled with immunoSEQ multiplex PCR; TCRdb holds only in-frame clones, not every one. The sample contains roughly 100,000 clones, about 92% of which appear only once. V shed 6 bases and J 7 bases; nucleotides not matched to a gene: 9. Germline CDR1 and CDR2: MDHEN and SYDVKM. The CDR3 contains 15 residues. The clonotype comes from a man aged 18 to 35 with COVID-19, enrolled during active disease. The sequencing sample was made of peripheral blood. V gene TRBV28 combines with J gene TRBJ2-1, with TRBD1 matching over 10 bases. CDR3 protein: CASSTTGGGGNEQFF. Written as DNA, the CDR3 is TGTGCCAGCAGCACGACAGGGGGCGGTGGGAATGAGCAGTTCTTC.